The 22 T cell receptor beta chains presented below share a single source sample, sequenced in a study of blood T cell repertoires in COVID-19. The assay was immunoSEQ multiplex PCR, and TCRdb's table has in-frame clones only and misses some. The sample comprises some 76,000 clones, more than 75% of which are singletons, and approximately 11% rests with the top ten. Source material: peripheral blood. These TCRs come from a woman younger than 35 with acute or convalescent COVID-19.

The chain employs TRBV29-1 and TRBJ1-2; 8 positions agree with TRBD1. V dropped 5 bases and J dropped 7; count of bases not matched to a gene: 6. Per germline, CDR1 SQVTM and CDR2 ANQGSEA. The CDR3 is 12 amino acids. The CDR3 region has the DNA TGCAGCGTTTCAGGGGGCGAGGGTGGCTACACCTTC. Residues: CSVSGGEGGYTF.

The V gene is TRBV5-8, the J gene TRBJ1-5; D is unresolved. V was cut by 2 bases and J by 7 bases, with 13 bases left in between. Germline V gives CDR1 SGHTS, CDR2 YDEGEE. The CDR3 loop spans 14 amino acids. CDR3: CASSFTGVSQPQHF. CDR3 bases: TGTGCCAGCAGCTTCACGGGTGTTTCCCAGCCCCAGCATTTT.

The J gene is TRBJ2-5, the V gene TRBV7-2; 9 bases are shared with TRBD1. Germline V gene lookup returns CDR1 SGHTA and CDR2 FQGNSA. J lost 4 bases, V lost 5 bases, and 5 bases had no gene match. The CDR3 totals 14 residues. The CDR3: CASSQDRGRETQYF. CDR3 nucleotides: TGTGCCAGCAGCCAGGACAGGGGAAGAGAGACCCAGTACTTC. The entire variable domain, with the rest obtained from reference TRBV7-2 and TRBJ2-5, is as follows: GAGVSQSPSNKVTEKGKDVELRCDPISGHTALYWYRQSLGQGLEFLIYFQGNSAPDKSGLPSDRFSAERTGGSVSTLTIQRTQQEDSAVYLCASSQDRGRETQYFGPGTRLLVL.

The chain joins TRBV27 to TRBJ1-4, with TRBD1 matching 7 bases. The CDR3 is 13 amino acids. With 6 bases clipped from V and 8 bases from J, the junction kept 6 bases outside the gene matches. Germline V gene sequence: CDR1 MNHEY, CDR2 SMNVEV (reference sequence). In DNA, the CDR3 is TGTGCCAGCAGGAGGGGGCTGGGGGAAAAACTGTTTTTT. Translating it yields CASRRGLGEKLFF.

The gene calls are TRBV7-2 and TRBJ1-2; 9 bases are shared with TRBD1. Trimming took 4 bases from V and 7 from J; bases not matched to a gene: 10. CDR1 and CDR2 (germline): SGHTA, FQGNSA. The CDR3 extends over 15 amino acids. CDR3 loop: CASSSTQGALSGYTF. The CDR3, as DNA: TGTGCCAGCAGCTCGACACAGGGGGCACTCTCTGGCTACACCTTC.

The CDR3 region has the DNA TGCGCCAGCAGCTTGGTGGACAGGGGGCGTTCCGGGGCCAACGTCCTGACTTTC. Encoded protein: CASSLVDRGRSGANVLTF. The rearrangement uses TRBV5-1 and TRBJ2-6; 11 bases agree with TRBD1. V dropped 0 bases and J dropped 4; count of bases not matched to a gene: 6. Per germline, CDR1 SGHRS and CDR2 YFSETQ. CDR3 size: 18 residues.

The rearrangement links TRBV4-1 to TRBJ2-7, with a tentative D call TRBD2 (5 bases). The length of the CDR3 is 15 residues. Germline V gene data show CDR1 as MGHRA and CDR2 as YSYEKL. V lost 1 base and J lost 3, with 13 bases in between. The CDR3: CASSQGRLGHYEQYF. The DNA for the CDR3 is TGCGCCAGCAGCCAAGGGAGGCTAGGGCACTACGAGCAGTACTTC.

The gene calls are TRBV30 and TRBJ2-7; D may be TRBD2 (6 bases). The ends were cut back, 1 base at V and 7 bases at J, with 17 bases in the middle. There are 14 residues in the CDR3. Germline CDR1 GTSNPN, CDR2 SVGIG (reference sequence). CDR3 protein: CAWSEGTGAGEQYF. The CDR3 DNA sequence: TGTGCCTGGAGTGAAGGGACTGGGGCTGGAGAGCAGTACTTC.

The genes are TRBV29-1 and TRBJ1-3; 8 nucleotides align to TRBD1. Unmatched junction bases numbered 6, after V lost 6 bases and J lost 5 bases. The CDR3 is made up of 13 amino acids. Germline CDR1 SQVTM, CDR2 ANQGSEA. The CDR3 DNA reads TGCAGCGTCAAAACAGGGGGAAGAAACACCATATATTTT. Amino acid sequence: CSVKTGGRNTIYF.

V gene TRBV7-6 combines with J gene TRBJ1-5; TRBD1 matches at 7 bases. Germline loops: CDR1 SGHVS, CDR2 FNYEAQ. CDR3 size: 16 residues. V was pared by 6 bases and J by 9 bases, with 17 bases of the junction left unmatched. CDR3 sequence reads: CASRWKNRGSGAPQHF. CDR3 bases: TGTGCCAGCAGGTGGAAGAACAGGGGCTCCGGGGCGCCCCAGCATTTT.

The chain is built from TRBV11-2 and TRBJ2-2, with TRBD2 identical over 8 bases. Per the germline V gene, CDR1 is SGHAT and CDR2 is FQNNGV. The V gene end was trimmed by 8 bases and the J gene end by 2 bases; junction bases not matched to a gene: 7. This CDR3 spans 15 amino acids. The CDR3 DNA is TGTGCCAGCCTTAGCGGGACCCTCAACACCGGGGAGCTGTTTTTT. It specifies CASLSGTLNTGELFF.

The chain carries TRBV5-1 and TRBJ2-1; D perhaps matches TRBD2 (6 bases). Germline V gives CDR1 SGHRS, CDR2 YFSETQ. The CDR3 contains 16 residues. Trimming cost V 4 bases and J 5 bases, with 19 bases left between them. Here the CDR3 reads CASSPSVGWGDNEQFF. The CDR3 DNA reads TGCGCCAGCAGCCCGTCGGTGGGTTGGGGGGACAATGAGCAGTTCTTC.

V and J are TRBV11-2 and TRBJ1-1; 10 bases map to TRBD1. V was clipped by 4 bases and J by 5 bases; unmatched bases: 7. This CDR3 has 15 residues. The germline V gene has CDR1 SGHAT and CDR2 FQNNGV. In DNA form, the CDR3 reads TGTGCCAGCAGCTCGGACAGGGGGTCGAGGACTGAAGCTTTCTTT. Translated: CASSSDRGSRTEAFF.

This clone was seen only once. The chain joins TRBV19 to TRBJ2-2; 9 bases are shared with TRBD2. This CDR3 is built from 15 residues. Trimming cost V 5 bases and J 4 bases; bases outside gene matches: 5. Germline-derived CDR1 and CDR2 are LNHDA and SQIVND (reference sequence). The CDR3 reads CASSRLLAGTGELFF. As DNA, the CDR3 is TGTGCCAGTAGTCGGCTACTAGCGGGCACCGGGGAGCTGTTTTTT.

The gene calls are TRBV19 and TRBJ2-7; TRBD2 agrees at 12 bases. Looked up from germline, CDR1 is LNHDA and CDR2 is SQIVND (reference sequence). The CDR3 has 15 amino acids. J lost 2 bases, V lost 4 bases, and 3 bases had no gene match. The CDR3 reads CASSKGLAGTYEQYF. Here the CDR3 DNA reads TGTGCCAGTAGTAAGGGACTAGCGGGCACCTACGAGCAGTACTTC.

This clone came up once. The CDR3 DNA reads as TGTGCCAGCAGCGAGGGGGGGACTACTGAAGCTTTCTTT. This gives the protein CASSEGGTTEAFF. The chain links TRBV9 to TRBJ1-1; maybe TRBD1 (6 bases). Germline loops: CDR1 SGDLS, CDR2 YYNGEE. V gave up 3 bases and J gave up 5 bases, with 11 bases separating them. This CDR3 spans 13 amino acids.

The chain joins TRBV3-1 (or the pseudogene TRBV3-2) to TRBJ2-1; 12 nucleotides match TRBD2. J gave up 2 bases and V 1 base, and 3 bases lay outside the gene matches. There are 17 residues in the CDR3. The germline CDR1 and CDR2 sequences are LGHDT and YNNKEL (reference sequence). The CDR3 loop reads CASSQVTSGGPYNEQFF. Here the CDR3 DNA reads TGTGCCAGCAGCCAAGTTACTAGCGGGGGGCCCTACAATGAGCAGTTCTTC.

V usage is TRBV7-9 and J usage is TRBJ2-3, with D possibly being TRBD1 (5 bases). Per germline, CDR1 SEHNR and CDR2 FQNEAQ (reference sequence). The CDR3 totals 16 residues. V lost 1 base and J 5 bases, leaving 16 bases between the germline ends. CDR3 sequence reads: CASSLGSQRQGDTQYF. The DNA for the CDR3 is TGTGCCAGCAGCTTAGGGAGTCAGCGTCAGGGAGATACGCAGTATTTT. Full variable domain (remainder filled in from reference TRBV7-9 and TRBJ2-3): DTGVSQNPRHKITKRGQNVTFRCDPISEHNRLYWYRQTLGQGPEFLTYFQNEAQLEKSRLLSDRFSAERPKGSFSTLEIQRTEQGDSAMYLCASSLGSQRQGDTQYFGPGTRLTVL.

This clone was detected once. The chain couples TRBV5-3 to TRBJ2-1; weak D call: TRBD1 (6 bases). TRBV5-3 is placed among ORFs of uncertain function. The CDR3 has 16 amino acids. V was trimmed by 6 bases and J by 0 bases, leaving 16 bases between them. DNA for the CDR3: TGTGCCAGAATTTTTGGGGGCCTGAGCTCCTACAATGAGCAGTTCTTC. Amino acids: CARIFGGLSSYNEQFF.

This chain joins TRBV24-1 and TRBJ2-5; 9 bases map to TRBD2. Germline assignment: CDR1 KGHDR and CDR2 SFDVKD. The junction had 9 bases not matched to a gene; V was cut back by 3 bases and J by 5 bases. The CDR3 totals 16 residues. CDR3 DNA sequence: TGTGCCACCAGTGATCGAGCGGGGGGCCTGCCCGAGACCCAGTACTTC. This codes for CATSDRAGGLPETQYF.

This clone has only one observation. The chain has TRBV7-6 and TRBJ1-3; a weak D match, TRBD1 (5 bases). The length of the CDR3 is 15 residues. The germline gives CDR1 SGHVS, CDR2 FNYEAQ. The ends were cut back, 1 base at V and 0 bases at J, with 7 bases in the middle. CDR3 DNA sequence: TGTGCCAGCAGCTTAGGTCAGGGCTCTGGAAACACCATATATTTT. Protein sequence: CASSLGQGSGNTIYF.

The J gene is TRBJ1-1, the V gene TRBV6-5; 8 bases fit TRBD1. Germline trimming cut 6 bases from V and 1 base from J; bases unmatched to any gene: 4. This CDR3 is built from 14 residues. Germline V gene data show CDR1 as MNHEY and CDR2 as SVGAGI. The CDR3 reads CASRWDRTNTEAFF. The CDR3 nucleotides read TGTGCCAGCAGATGGGACAGGACGAACACTGAAGCTTTCTTT.